This T cell receptor beta chain was recorded in a study of T cell responses to AZD1222 COVID-19 vaccine (dated by TCRdb to about 2021). Background on the whole study: A total of 233 trial participants underwent TCR sequencing, of whom about 210 received two doses of AZD1222 and around 26 received two doses of the MenACWY control vaccine. Trial participants were enrolled by age into 18-55, 56-69 and 70-plus year subgroups, with about 150, 28 and 57 TCR-sequenced participants respectively. Here is what the overall study found, with its caveats: After two AZD1222 doses, both the breadth and the depth of spike-specific TCRs were significantly higher than at day 0 and than in MenACWY recipients. Conclusions about previously exposed vaccinees are limited, since just a handful of AZD1222 recipients were seropositive for SARS-CoV-2 at baseline. In the small 56-69-year group, the increase in depth fell short of significance, most likely because of low power. CD4 TCRs associated with the vaccine covered the entire spike protein, and the dominant responses were in regions 160-218 and 743-854. Most participants were white British and females outnumbered males, and the authors suggested that clonal diversity may have been underestimated. Epitopes outside the regions mutated in the B.1.351 and B.1.1.7 variants were reportedly recognized by nearly half of the unique spike-specific TCRs. Because no samples from the day 14 peak response were available, repertoires could be characterized only after the peak T cell response.

The sample's time point label, in plain terms: about 28 days (+/-7) after the second vaccine dose. AZD1222 recipients whose second dose came at about 4 weeks and those whose second dose came at about 12 weeks were combined into one group, since spike-specific TCR depth and breadth did not differ between the two schedules. Samples from vaccinated people were obtained from the UK trials COV001 and COV002, which included a single-blind randomized controlled phase 2/3 trial of AZD1222 (ChAdOx1 nCoV-19) in healthy adults. For TCRbeta chain sequencing, PBMC samples were collected from trial participants at day 0 and at day 28 after the second dose. This clone was recorded once. What this receptor recognizes is not known. Base quality data are lacking; no much larger clone is found one base away. The CDR3 regions of human TCRbeta chains were subjected to immunosequencing. The study's processing was this. TCRs in the repertoires were compared against a reference library of SARS-CoV-2-specific TCRs that had been generated with the MIRA antigen-specificity platform. Breadth was defined as the fraction of unique TCRs that were SARS-CoV-2-associated. Depth was defined as the fraction of total T cells that were SARS-CoV-2-associated. Using the MIRA data, each spike-specific TCR was assigned both to the spike region to which the TCR was reactive and to a CD4 or CD8 class. Log10-transformed breadth and depth values were compared by one-way ANOVA with Sidak's multiple comparisons tests. TCRdb mirrors the immuneACCESS table, restricted to in-frame sequences. Some clones are absent from its copies; in checked studies, under half trace to an unresolved V gene, and the reason for the others is unknown. Clonal size and the V and J genes are those of that table, whereas D and trimming came from the DNA. For this sample the table gives around 80,000 clones, of which around 90% were detected only once. The leading ten clones occupy about 8% of the sample.

CDR1 and CDR2 are drawn from the germline V gene: KGHSH, LQKENI. Inclusive of the bounding cysteine and phenylalanine, the CDR3 is 15 residues long. The only DNA kept is the CDR3, 45 bases in frame from the first base. V is reduced by 0 bases and J by 0 bases, leaving a spacing of 6 bases between them. Sequencing was performed on peripheral blood, taken 28 days after the second AZD1222 dose. The clonotype comes from an adult who received the AZD1222 COVID-19 vaccine. The rearrangement combines TRBV18 with TRBJ2-1; TRBD2 could be the D gene, as 6 bases match. The CDR3 in this case is CASSPPRDSYNEQFF. Read as DNA, the sequence is TGTGCCAGCTCACCACCGCGGGACTCCTACAATGAGCAGTTCTTC.